The 20 T cell receptor beta chains in this list originate from one sample, sequenced in a study of neoadjuvant anti-PD-1 for oral cavity cancer. Some clones are missing from TCRdb's copy, which holds only in-frame ones; the method was immunoSEQ multiplex PCR. The sample carries around 13,000 clones, around 75% recorded once. Time point noted: after neoadjuvant nivolumab, at surgical resection. This sample comprised PBMCs, obtained after nivolumab (anti-PD-1) treatment. Receptor source: a person aged 35-80 years with oral cavity squamous cell carcinoma.

V gene TRBV10-1 combines with J gene TRBJ2-3; TRBD2 aligns across 10 bases. Germline V gene data show CDR1 as WNHNN and CDR2 as SYGVQD (reference sequence). CDR3 length: 16 amino acids. V lost 3 bases, J lost 1 base, and 4 bases stayed unmatched. This CDR3 is CASSDTLAGGTDTQYF. CDR3 DNA: TGCGCCAGCAGTGATACGCTAGCGGGGGGCACAGATACGCAGTATTTT.

The chain employs TRBV14 and TRBJ2-5, with TRBD2 matching over 8 bases. Trimming removed 3 bases from V and 6 bases from J; junction bases left unmatched: 6. In germline, CDR1 is SGHDN, CDR2 FVKESK. The CDR3 covers 14 residues. This chain's CDR3 is CASSQAIAGKTQYF. CDR3 nucleotides: TGTGCCAGCAGCCAGGCTATAGCGGGAAAGACCCAGTACTTC.

This chain joins TRBV5-6 and TRBJ1-1; D remains ambiguous. V lost 0 bases and J 5 bases, leaving 14 bases between the germline ends. This CDR3 comprises 15 residues. Germline V gene lookup returns CDR1 SGHDT and CDR2 YYEEEE. This CDR3 is CASSLGPRTGTEAFF. CDR3 in DNA: TGTGCCAGCAGCTTGGGGCCTCGGACGGGGACTGAAGCTTTCTTT. Complete variable domain (other parts from reference TRBV5-6 and TRBJ1-1): DAGVTQSPTHLIKTRGQQVTLRCSPKSGHDTVSWYQQALGQGPQFIFQYYEEEERQRGNFPDRFSGHQFPNYSSELNVNALLLGDSALYLCASSLGPRTGTEAFFGQGTRLTVV.

J is TRBJ2-3 and V is TRBV7-6; maybe TRBD2 (5 bases). This CDR3 comprises 16 residues. V lost 5 bases and J 4 bases, leaving 19 bases between the germline ends. CDR1 is SGHVS, CDR2 FNYEAQ, per germline. In DNA form, the CDR3 reads TGTGCCAGCAGCCTTACCGCCCAGGTGGGAGCAGATACGCAGTATTTT. Its translation: CASSLTAQVGADTQYF.

The gene calls are TRBV7-9 and TRBJ1-2, with a tentative D call TRBD1 (5 bases). Germline V gene lookup returns CDR1 SEHNR and CDR2 FQNEAQ (reference sequence). CDR3 size: 15 residues. V was shortened by 0 bases and J by 4 bases, with 12 bases between the two germline ends. The CDR3 region is CASSLALGQGYGYTF. The CDR3 DNA follows: TGTGCCAGCAGCTTAGCATTGGGGCAGGGCTATGGCTACACCTTC. The full variable domain, with the rest looked up from reference TRBV7-9 and TRBJ1-2, is DTGVSQNPRHKITKRGQNVTFRCDPISEHNRLYWYRQTLGQGPEFLTYFQNEAQLEKSRLLSDRFSAERPKGSFSTLEIQRTEQGDSAMYLCASSLALGQGYGYTFGSGTRLTVV.

This chain uses TRBV19 with TRBJ1-3; a possible D gene is TRBD1 (6 bases). From germline, CDR1 is LNHDA and CDR2 SQIVND (reference sequence). The germline V and J ends were trimmed by 3 bases and 6 bases, with 15 bases remaining between them. The CDR3 length is 15 residues. CDR3 loop: CASSIPTGDQNTIYF. The CDR3 DNA sequence: TGTGCCAGTAGTATCCCGACAGGAGACCAAAACACCATATATTTT.

The chain combines TRBV6-6 with TRBJ1-2; 7 nucleotides line up with TRBD1. The CDR3 is 12 residues long. Germline V gives CDR1 MNHNY, CDR2 SVGAGI (reference sequence). V lost 3 bases and J lost 6; bases outside the gene matches: 1. The CDR3 sequence is CASSYTGDGYTF. CDR3 nucleotide sequence: TGTGCCAGCAGTTATACAGGGGATGGCTACACCTTC.

The chain has TRBV2 and TRBJ1-3; D is perhaps TRBD1 (5 bases). The CDR3 has 16 amino acids. The germline CDR1 and CDR2 sequences are SNHLY and FYNNEI. V was clipped by 2 bases and J by 5 bases, with 16 bases between them. CDR3: CASSERRGWGRNTIYF. The CDR3 coding sequence is TGTGCCAGCAGTGAAAGGAGGGGCTGGGGCCGAAACACCATATATTTT.

This clone was counted a few times. CDR3 protein: CASSLREGPANEKLFF. CDR3 in DNA: TGTGCCAGCAGCTTAAGGGAGGGACCGGCTAATGAAAAACTGTTTTTT. The genes are TRBV7-9 and TRBJ1-4; TRBD1 is a possible D gene (5 bases). V gave up 2 bases and J gave up 3 bases, with 13 bases separating them. CDR1 is SEHNR, CDR2 FQNEAQ, per germline (reference sequence). The CDR3 spans 16 residues.

V gene TRBV7-8 combines with J gene TRBJ2-7; 11 bases match TRBD2. The ends lost 0 bases at V and 4 bases at J; junction bases unmatched: 8. From germline, CDR1 is SGHVS and CDR2 FQNEAQ. The CDR3 is 17 amino acids. The DNA of the CDR3 is TGTGCCAGCAGCTTAGCTCAGGGACTAGCGGATACATACGAGCAGTACTTC. Amino acid sequence: CASSLAQGLADTYEQYF. Full variable domain (missing parts from reference TRBV7-8 and TRBJ2-7): GAGVSQSPRYKVAKRGQDVALRCDPISGHVSLFWYQQALGQGPEFLTYFQNEAQLDKSGLPSDRFFAERPEGSVSTLKIQRTQQEDSAVYLCASSLAQGLADTYEQYFGPGTRLTVT.

The chain combines TRBV28 with TRBJ2-6, with D maybe TRBD1 (6 bases). V was shortened by 3 bases and J by 0 bases, with 12 bases between the two germline ends. The CDR3 sequence is 17 residues long. CDR1 and CDR2 (germline): MDHEN, SYDVKM. The CDR3 nucleotides are TGTGCCAGCAGTTTCCGCGGACAGTACTCTGGGGCCAACGTCCTGACTTTC. Amino acids: CASSFRGQYSGANVLTF.

This chain links TRBV5-1 with TRBJ2-5; D is perhaps TRBD2 (6 bases). The CDR3 length is 14 residues. V lost 4 bases, J lost 5 bases, and 15 bases lay in between. Germline values: CDR1 SGHRS, CDR2 YFSETQ. CDR3 region: CASSLTSYSETQYF. DNA of the CDR3: TGCGCCAGCAGCCTAACTAGCTATTCCGAGACCCAGTACTTC.

The chain recombines TRBV7-3 with TRBJ1-1; D gene unclear. Germline CDR1 is SGHTA and CDR2 is FQGTGA. The ends were cut back, 0 bases at V and 2 bases at J, with 4 bases in the middle. This CDR3 region has 13 residues. The CDR3 region has the DNA TGTGCCAGCAGCTTAACACCAAACACTGAAGCTTTCTTT. Translated, it gives CASSLTPNTEAFF.

This chain uses TRBV9 with TRBJ1-4; D unclear. Germline CDR1 is SGDLS and CDR2 is YYNGEE. The CDR3 totals 15 residues. With 3 bases removed from V and 8 bases from J, the gap between germline ends came to 17 bases. The CDR3, as DNA: TGTGCCAGCAGCGCCCCTGGAGATGGGGTCGAAAAACTGTTTTTT. It yields the protein CASSAPGDGVEKLFF.

This clone was found a few times. The CDR3 is CATSRGDGTGELFF. As DNA, the CDR3 is TGTGCCACCAGCAGAGGGGACGGGACCGGGGAGCTGTTTTTT. V is TRBV15 and J is TRBJ2-2, with D perhaps being TRBD1 or TRBD2 (5 bases each). Germline V lookup: CDR1 LNHNV, CDR2 YYDKDF (reference sequence). The CDR3 length is 14 residues. Trimming took off 1 base at V and 5 bases at J, with 8 bases between the two ends.

The chain employs TRBV6-1 and TRBJ1-3; D unresolved. Between the trimmed V and J ends, which lost 7 bases and 2 bases, there was a span of 15 bases. Germline V CDR1 and CDR2: MNHNS, SASEGT. The CDR3 extends over 15 amino acids. In nucleotides, the CDR3 is TGTGCCAGCACGTTTATGGTAATAGCTGGAAACACCATATATTTT. It codes for CASTFMVIAGNTIYF.

Note on this clone: One end of the junction fails to match germline, which may point to a read error. The V and J genes are TRBV6-5 and TRBJ1-6; D is undetermined. There are 15 residues in the CDR3. CDR1 MNHEY and CDR2 SVGAGI come from the germline V gene. CDR3 in amino acids: CAGSYSSSYNSPLHF. In nucleotides, the CDR3 is TGTGCCGGCAGTTACTCGAGCTCCTATAATTCACCCCTCCACTTT.

The chain combines TRBV5-4 with TRBJ1-4; D is ambiguous. CDR3 length: 12 amino acids. Germline V CDR1 and CDR2: SGHNT, YYREEE (reference sequence). V gave up 1 base and J gave up 5 bases, with 3 bases separating them. CDR3 bases: TGTGCCAGCAGCTTGAAAAATGAAAAACTGTTTTTT. It encodes CASSLKNEKLFF.

The chain links TRBV19 to TRBJ1-1; D gene unclear. The V and J ends lost 9 bases and 10 bases respectively, with 12 bases between them. The CDR3 sequence is 10 residues long. The germline V gene encodes CDR1 LNHDA and CDR2 SQIVND (reference sequence). CDR3 coding DNA: TGTGCCAGGTGGCACAGTGGAGCTTTCTTT. It encodes CARWHSGAFF.

DNA for the CDR3: TGTGCCAGCAGCTTGGGGCGGGGCACCTACAATGAGCAGTTCTTC. This encodes CASSLGRGTYNEQFF. The chain recombines TRBV11-3 with TRBJ2-1, with a tentative D call TRBD2 (6 bases). CDR3 length: 15 amino acids. Trimming shortened V by 3 bases and J by 2 bases, and 11 bases separated the two germline ends. From germline, CDR1 is SGHNT and CDR2 YENEEA.